This T cell receptor beta chain originates from a study of blood T cell repertoires in COVID-19. Sequencing used immunoSEQ multiplex PCR; TCRdb keeps in-frame clones, though not all of them. The repertoire consists of about 40,000 clones, with about four fifths occurring once and the leading ten covering roughly 2.6%. The table lists this clone with a count of one. This CDR3 is 15 amino acids long. In germline, CDR1 is PRHDT, CDR2 FYEKMQ (reference sequence). Between the trimmed V and J ends, which lost 5 bases and 1 base, there was a span of 13 bases. The rearrangement links TRBV13 to TRBJ2-3; TRBD1 is a possible D gene (5 bases). The sequence derives from a woman in her sixties or seventies with acute or convalescent COVID-19. Sequenced sample: peripheral blood. CDR3: CASSLQGGGTDTQYF. CDR3 nucleotide sequence: TGTGCCAGCAGCCTTCAGGGTGGGGGCACAGATACGCAGTATTTT.